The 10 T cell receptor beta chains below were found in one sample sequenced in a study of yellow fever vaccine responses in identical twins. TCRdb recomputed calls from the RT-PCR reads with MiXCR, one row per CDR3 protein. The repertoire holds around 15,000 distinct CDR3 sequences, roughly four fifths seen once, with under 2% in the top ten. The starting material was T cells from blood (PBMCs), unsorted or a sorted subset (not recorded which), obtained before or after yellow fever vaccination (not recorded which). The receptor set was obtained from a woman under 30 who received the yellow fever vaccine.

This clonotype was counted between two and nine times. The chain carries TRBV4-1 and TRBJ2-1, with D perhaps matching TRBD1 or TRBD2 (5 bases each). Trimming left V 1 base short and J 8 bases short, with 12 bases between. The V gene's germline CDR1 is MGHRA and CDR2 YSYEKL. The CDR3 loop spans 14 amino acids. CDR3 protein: CASSQAEGTHEQFF. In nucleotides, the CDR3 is TGCGCCAGCAGCCAAGCGGAAGGGACCCATGAGCAGTTCTTC.

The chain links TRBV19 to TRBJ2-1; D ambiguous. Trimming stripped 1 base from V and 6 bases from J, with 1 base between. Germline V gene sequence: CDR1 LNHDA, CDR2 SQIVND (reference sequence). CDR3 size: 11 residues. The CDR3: CASSIVNEQFF. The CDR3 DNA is TGTGCCAGTAGTATAGTCAATGAGCAGTTCTTC.

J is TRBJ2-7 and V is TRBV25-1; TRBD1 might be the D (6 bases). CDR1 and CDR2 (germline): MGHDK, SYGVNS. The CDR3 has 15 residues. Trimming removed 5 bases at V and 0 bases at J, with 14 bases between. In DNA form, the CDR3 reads TGTGCCAGCAGTTCAGGGGCCCAAAGCTCCTACGAGCAGTACTTC. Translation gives CASSSGAQSSYEQYF.

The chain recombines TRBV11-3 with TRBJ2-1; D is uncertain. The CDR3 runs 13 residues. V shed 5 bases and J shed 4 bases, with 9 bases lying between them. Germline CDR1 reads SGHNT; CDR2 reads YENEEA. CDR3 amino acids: CASSLRPYNEQFF. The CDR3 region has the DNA TGTGCCAGCAGCCTACGGCCTTACAATGAGCAGTTCTTC.

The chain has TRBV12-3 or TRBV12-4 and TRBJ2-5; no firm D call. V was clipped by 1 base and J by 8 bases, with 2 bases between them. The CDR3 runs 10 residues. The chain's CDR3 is CASSLGTQYF. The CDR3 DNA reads TGTGCCAGCAGTTTAGGAACCCAGTACTTC.

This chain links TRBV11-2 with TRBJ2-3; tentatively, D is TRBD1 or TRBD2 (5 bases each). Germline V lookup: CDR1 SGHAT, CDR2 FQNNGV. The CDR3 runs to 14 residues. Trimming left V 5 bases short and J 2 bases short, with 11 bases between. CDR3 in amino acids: CASSARDATDTQYF. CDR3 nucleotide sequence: TGTGCCAGCAGCGCCCGGGACGCCACAGATACGCAGTATTTT.

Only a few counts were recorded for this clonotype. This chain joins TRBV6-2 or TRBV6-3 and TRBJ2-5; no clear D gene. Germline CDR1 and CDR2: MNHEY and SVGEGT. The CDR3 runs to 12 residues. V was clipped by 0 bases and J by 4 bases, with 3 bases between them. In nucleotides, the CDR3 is TGTGCCAGCAGTTACTCCCGAGAGACCCAGTACTTC. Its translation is CASSYSRETQYF.

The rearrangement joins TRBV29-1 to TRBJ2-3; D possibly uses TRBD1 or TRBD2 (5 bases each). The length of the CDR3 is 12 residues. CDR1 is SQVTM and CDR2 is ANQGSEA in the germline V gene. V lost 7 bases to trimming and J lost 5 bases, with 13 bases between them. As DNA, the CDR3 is TGCAGCGCAGGGACCGCGCAAGATACGCAGTATTTT. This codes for CSAGTAQDTQYF.

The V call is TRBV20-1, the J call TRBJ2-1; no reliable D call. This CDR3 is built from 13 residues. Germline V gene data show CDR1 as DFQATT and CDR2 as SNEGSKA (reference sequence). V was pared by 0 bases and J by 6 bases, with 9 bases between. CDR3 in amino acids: CSARDMQPNEQFF. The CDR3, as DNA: TGCAGTGCTAGAGATATGCAGCCCAATGAGCAGTTCTTC.

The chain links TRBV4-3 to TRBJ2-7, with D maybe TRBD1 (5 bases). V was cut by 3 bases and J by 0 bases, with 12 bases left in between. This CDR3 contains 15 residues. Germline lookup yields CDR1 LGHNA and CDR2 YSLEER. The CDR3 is CASSQIREPSYEQYF. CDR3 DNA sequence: TGCGCCAGCAGCCAGATCAGGGAACCCTCCTACGAGCAGTACTTC.